The rows below give T cell receptor beta chains drawn from one sample of a study of blood T cell repertoires in COVID-19. Data came from immunoSEQ multiplex PCR; TCRdb stores just in-frame clones and leaves some out. Of 140,000 to 150,000 clones detected, around 84% appear once; the ten largest clones hold 35% to 45%. Sequencing was done on a sample of peripheral blood. All receptors derive from a human donor in a cohort sampled during active COVID-19. The CDR3 runs from the conserved cysteine through the conserved F or W. Fields, in order: V gene, clone size, D gene, J gene, CDR3 protein, CDR3 DNA. The D gene is left open where the match is weak. Some rows have no size entry. The others give once, few or many, or a class for an expanded clone.

TRBV5-1,.,.,TRBJ2-3,CASSSPPEVDTQYF,TGCGCCAGCAGCTCCCCCCCTGAGGTAGATACGCAGTATTTT
TRBV28,.,.,TRBJ1-1,CASSFFSGTLNTEAFF,TGTGCCAGCAGTTTTTTTTCCGGGACTTTGAACACTGAAGCTTTCTTT
TRBV5-4,.,.,TRBJ2-5,CASSPPEAAETQYF,TGTGCCAGCAGCCCTCCAGAGGCCGCGGAGACCCAGTACTTC
TRBV7-2,.,.,TRBJ1-2,CASSLGPQGPYGGYTF,TGTGCCAGCAGCTTAGGTCCCCAGGGCCCTTATGGAGGCTACACCTTC
TRBV5-6,.,TRBD1,TRBJ1-2,CASSLSWGQGGSYTF,TGTGCCAGCAGCTTGTCATGGGGACAGGGGGGAAGCTACACCTTC
TRBV5-4,few,.,TRBJ1-1,CASSFGGGGPGAFF,TGTGCCAGCAGCTTTGGAGGCGGGGGCCCTGGAGCTTTCTTT
TRBV7-9,few,.,TRBJ1-2,CASSGYRQAFF,TGTGCCAGCAGCGGCTACCGACAGGCCTTCTTC
TRBV11-2,.,.,TRBJ2-1,CASSLVAGYMNEQFF,TGTGCCAGCAGCTTAGTGGCAGGGTATATGAATGAGCAGTTCTTC
TRBV11-2,few,.,TRBJ1-2,CASIVPGRGNYGYTF,TGTGCCAGCATCGTACCAGGGAGGGGGAACTATGGCTACACCTTC
TRBV19,.,.,TRBJ2-7,CASSISAGATYEQYF,TGTGCCAGTAGTATCTCTGCAGGGGCCACCTACGAGCAGTACTTC
TRBV4-2,.,.,TRBJ2-1,CASSQDPGGLYNEQFF,TGTGCCAGCAGCCAAGATCCGGGGGGCTTGTACAATGAGCAGTTCTTC
TRBV21-1,.,.,TRBJ1-2,CASSPRNYGYTF,TGTGCCAGCAGCCCCAGGAACTATGGCTACACCTTC
TRBV7-2,.,.,TRBJ2-7,CASSSRAAGPYYEQYF,TGTGCCAGCAGTTCTAGGGCGGCGGGGCCATACTACGAGCAGTACTTC
TRBV28,.,.,TRBJ1-1,CASSSGDTEAFF,TGTGCCAGCAGTTCGGGGGACACTGAAGCTTTCTTT
TRBV2,.,.,TRBJ2-2,CASTRGANTGELFF,TGTGCCAGCACCCGGGGGGCCAACACCGGGGAGCTGTTTTTT